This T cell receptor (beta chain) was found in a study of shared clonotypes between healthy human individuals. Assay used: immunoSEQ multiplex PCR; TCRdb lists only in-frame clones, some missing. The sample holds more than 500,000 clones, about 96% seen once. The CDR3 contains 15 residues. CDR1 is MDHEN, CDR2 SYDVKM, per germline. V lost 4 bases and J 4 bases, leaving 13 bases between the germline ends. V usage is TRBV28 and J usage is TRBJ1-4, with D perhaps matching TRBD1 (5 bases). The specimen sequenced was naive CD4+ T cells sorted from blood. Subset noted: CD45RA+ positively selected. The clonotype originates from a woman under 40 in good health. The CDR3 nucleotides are TGTGCCAGCAGTTGGGGACGGATGAATAATGAAAAACTGTTTTTT. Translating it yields CASSWGRMNNEKLFF.